The 30 T cell receptor beta chains below all came from one sample that was sequenced in a study of vaccination and CD4 T cells after COVID-19. Treatment: approximately 11-day PBMC culture with coronavirus spike peptide pools or control peptides (ViraFEST assay). These receptors have no identified antigens. The Oncomine TCR Beta short-read assay was applied to DNA of cultured CD4+ T cells. TCRdb independently ran MiXCR on the PCR reads; one entry per CDR3 protein. The sample yields 9,900 or so distinct CDR3 sequences, about 59% seen once. The sample was CD4+ T cells from blood, cultured in vitro. These receptors all stem from a human donor who had recovered from COVID-19.

This clonotype has just one count. The chain uses TRBV2 and TRBJ1-5; TRBD1 matches 7 bases. This CDR3 spans 15 amino acids. V was clipped by 7 bases and J by 2 bases; unmatched bases: 8. Per germline, CDR1 SNHLY and CDR2 FYNNEI. The CDR3 here is CASNEQGSGNQPQHF. As DNA, the CDR3 is TGTGCCAGCAACGAACAGGGGTCGGGCAATCAGCCCCAGCATTTT. Based on the CDR3 plus reference TRBV2 and TRBJ1-5, the full variable domain is EPEVTQTPSHQVTQMGQEVILRCVPISNHLYFYWYRQILGQKVEFLVSFYNNEISEKSEIFDDQFSVERPDGSNFTLKIRSTKLEDSAMYFCASNEQGSGNQPQHFGDGTRLSIL.

This clonotype was seen a single time. The chain links TRBV19 to TRBJ2-3; 9 bases are shared with TRBD2. Germline V gene lookup returns CDR1 LNHDA and CDR2 SQIVND (reference sequence). There are 16 residues in the CDR3. V lost 4 bases and J lost 1; bases outside the gene matches: 6. As DNA, the CDR3 is TGTGCCAGTAGTACGATAGCGGGAGTTGGCACAGATACGCAGTATTTT. Protein: CASSTIAGVGTDTQYF. Full variable domain (outside the CDR3, taken from reference TRBV19 and TRBJ2-3): DGGITQSPKYLFRKEGQNVTLSCEQNLNHDAMYWYRQDPGQGLRLIYYSQIVNDFQKGDIAEGYSVSREKKESFPLTVTSAQKNPTAFYLCASSTIAGVGTDTQYFGPGTRLTVL.

The chain recombines TRBV10-3 with TRBJ1-2, with TRBD1 as a possible D gene (5 bases). Germline CDR1 and CDR2: ENHRY and SYGVKD. V was pared by 5 bases and J by 1 base, with 8 bases between. This CDR3 region has 13 residues. As DNA, the CDR3 is TGTGCCATCAGTCCTGGACATAACTATGGCTACACCTTC. Translating it yields CAISPGHNYGYTF.

The chain is built from TRBV7-3 and TRBJ1-2, with no clear D. CDR1 and CDR2 (germline): SGHTA, FQGTGA. V lost 3 bases to trimming and J lost 7 bases, with 18 bases between them. The CDR3 covers 15 residues. CDR3: CASSLAGPQAGGYTF. CDR3 in DNA: TGTGCCAGCAGCTTGGCCGGGCCCCAAGCCGGTGGCTACACCTTC. Drawing the rest from reference TRBV7-3 and TRBJ1-2, the complete variable domain is GAGVSQTPSNKVTEKGKYVELRCDPISGHTALYWYRQSLGQGPEFLIYFQGTGAADDSGLPNDRFFAVRPEGSVSTLKIQRTERGDSAVYLCASSLAGPQAGGYTFGSGTRLTVV.

This chain connects TRBV6-1 to TRBJ2-2; D unresolved. This CDR3 comprises 12 residues. The germline CDR1 and CDR2 sequences are MNHNS and SASEGT. Trimming pared 5 bases from V and 4 bases from J, leaving 5 bases between. Here the CDR3 reads CASSPFTGELFF. CDR3 coding DNA: TGTGCCAGCAGTCCATTCACCGGGGAGCTGTTTTTT.

The rearrangement joins TRBV6-1 to TRBJ2-2; TRBD2 matches at 15 bases. The J segment lost 7 bases and the V segment lost 9 bases, leaving 9 bases of the junction unmatched. The length of the CDR3 is 16 residues. Looked up from germline, CDR1 is MNHNS and CDR2 is SASEGT. The CDR3 protein is CASSGLAGGYIGELFF. CDR3 coding DNA: TGTGCCAGTTCAGGACTAGCGGGAGGGTATATCGGGGAGCTGTTTTTT.

V and J are TRBV6-1 and TRBJ1-2, with unresolved D. CDR3 length equals 12 residues. CDR1 is MNHNS and CDR2 is SASEGT in the germline V gene. The V gene lost 3 bases and the J gene lost 4 bases, with 6 bases spanning the gap. CDR3 protein: CASSDSTYGYTF. As DNA, the CDR3 is TGTGCCAGCAGTGACAGCACCTATGGCTACACCTTC.

Here the CDR3 reads CSAPAGGQETQYF. CDR3 bases: TGCAGTGCACCCGCGGGGGGCCAAGAGACCCAGTACTTC. The J gene is TRBJ2-5, the V gene TRBV20-1; 8 positions agree with TRBD2. Germline V gene data show CDR1 as DFQATT and CDR2 as SNEGSKA (reference sequence). V dropped 6 bases and J dropped 1; count of bases not matched to a gene: 4. The length of the CDR3 is 13 residues.

V is TRBV9 and J is TRBJ1-6; TRBD1 might be the D (5 bases). CDR1 is SGDLS and CDR2 is YYNGEE in the germline V gene. Trimming removed 4 bases from V and 7 bases from J, with 18 bases in between. This CDR3 spans 16 amino acids. This CDR3 reads CASSPRRGTINSPLHF. Written as DNA, the CDR3 is TGTGCCAGCAGCCCCCGTCGAGGGACCATCAATTCACCCCTCCACTTT.

This clonotype was observed a handful of times. The CDR3: CSAYNLGLGELFF. In DNA, the CDR3 is TGCAGTGCCTATAACCTAGGCCTGGGGGAGCTGTTTTTT. The chain joins TRBV20-1 to TRBJ2-2; D remains unclear. Germline-derived CDR1 and CDR2 are DFQATT and SNEGSKA (reference sequence). This CDR3 is 13 amino acids long. V was shortened by 6 bases and J by 8 bases, with 16 bases between the two germline ends.

The chain combines TRBV27 with TRBJ2-5; the D is unclear. This CDR3 has 13 residues. The V gene lost 0 bases and the J gene lost 5 bases, with 7 bases spanning the gap. The germline V gene encodes CDR1 MNHEY and CDR2 SMNVEV (reference sequence). The CDR3 sequence: CASSLSNSETQYF. In nucleotides, the CDR3 is TGTGCCAGCAGTTTATCCAATAGCGAGACCCAGTACTTC.

J is TRBJ2-5 and V is TRBV30; the match to TRBD2 covers 7 bases. This CDR3 contains 15 residues. The germline gives CDR1 GTSNPN, CDR2 SVGIG (reference sequence). Losses at the gene ends were 0 bases for V and 4 bases for J; bases not matched to a gene: 8. CDR3 bases: TGTGCCTGGAGTGTGAGTGGGGGGGATATAGAGACCCAGTACTTC. Translation gives CAWSVSGGDIETQYF.

V usage is TRBV28 and J usage is TRBJ1-2; D is ambiguous. V lost 4 bases and J 4 bases, leaving 13 bases between the germline ends. CDR3 length: 14 residues. The V gene's germline CDR1 is MDHEN and CDR2 SYDVKM. The CDR3 sequence: CASSSRPFPYGYTF. CDR3 in DNA: TGTGCCAGCAGTTCGCGGCCCTTCCCCTATGGCTACACCTTC.

The chain carries TRBV11-2 and TRBJ2-1, with D unclear. The germline CDR1 and CDR2 sequences are SGHAT and FQNNGV. The length of the CDR3 is 16 residues. Deletions cut 1 base from V and 1 base from J, with 11 bases between. The CDR3 DNA sequence: TGTGCCAGCAGCTTAGTGTTAGTAGGGTCCTACAATGAGCAGTTCTTC. Translated: CASSLVLVGSYNEQFF.

The chain combines TRBV7-3 with TRBJ2-3; maybe TRBD1 (6 bases). This CDR3 has 13 residues. V was pared by 2 bases and J by 5 bases, with 8 bases between. The germline V gene has CDR1 SGHTA and CDR2 FQGTGA. For the CDR3, the DNA is TGTGCCAGCAGCTTACAGGGGAGAGATACGCAGTATTTT. Its translation is CASSLQGRDTQYF.

This clonotype was observed a handful of times. The rearrangement uses TRBV6-2 or TRBV6-3 and TRBJ2-3; 9 nucleotides agree with TRBD2. The ends lost 7 bases at V and 4 bases at J; junction bases unmatched: 6. The CDR3 covers 14 residues. Looked up from germline, CDR1 is MNHEY and CDR2 is SVGEGT. The CDR3, as DNA: TGTGCCAGCACCCGAGTAGCGGGAGCAGATACGCAGTATTTT. Translated, it gives CASTRVAGADTQYF.

In its sample, this clonotype was seen a few times. The chain is built from TRBV10-3 and TRBJ1-5, with 8 bases lining up with TRBD1. The CDR3 length is 15 residues. In germline, CDR1 is ENHRY, CDR2 SYGVKD. Trimming at V came to 6 bases and at J to 1 base, leaving 5 bases not matched to a gene. The CDR3 is CAISVTGESNQPQHF. CDR3 sequence (DNA): TGTGCCATCAGCGTGACAGGGGAAAGCAATCAGCCCCAGCATTTT.

This clonotype was detected once. The V gene is TRBV21-1, the J gene TRBJ1-5. TRBV21-1 is annotated as a pseudogene. The CDR3 has 10 residues. CDR3 region: CASSKGPQHF. In nucleotides, the CDR3 is TGTGCCAGCAGCAAAGGCCCCCAGCATTTT.

The chain recombines TRBV20-1 with TRBJ2-7, with D maybe TRBD2 (6 bases). Trimming took 6 bases from V and 2 from J, leaving 14 bases between them. Germline V gene lookup returns CDR1 DFQATT and CDR2 SNEGSKA (reference sequence). The CDR3 covers 13 residues. In DNA, the CDR3 is TGCAGTGCCAGCGGGTCGAAGCCCTACGAGCAGTACTTC. This translates into CSASGSKPYEQYF.

This chain connects TRBV11-3 to TRBJ2-2; D assignment may be TRBD1 or TRBD2 (6 bases each). The V end lost 8 bases, the J end lost 5 bases, and 18 bases lay between the germline ends. Germline values: CDR1 SGHNT, CDR2 YENEEA. The CDR3 runs to 15 residues. This CDR3 reads CASRGGTDRTGELFF. The CDR3 DNA reads TGTGCCAGCCGAGGGGGGACCGACAGAACCGGGGAGCTGTTTTTT.

The chain combines TRBV29-1 with TRBJ2-7; D might be TRBD1 or TRBD2, each matching 5 bases. V was trimmed by 6 bases and J by 6 bases, leaving 9 bases between them. Germline V gives CDR1 SQVTM, CDR2 ANQGSEA. This CDR3 region has 10 residues. The CDR3 reads CSVGDREQYF. In DNA form, the CDR3 reads TGCAGCGTGGGGGACCGCGAGCAGTACTTC.

The sample holds a few counts of this clonotype. CDR3 sequence reads: CATTRLDGWQETQYF. The CDR3 coding sequence is TGTGCCACCACAAGGTTAGATGGGTGGCAAGAGACCCAGTACTTC. The chain combines TRBV15 with TRBJ2-5; no clear D. V was shortened by 7 bases and J by 2 bases, with 17 bases between the two germline ends. This CDR3 comprises 15 residues. Germline loops: CDR1 LNHNV, CDR2 YYDKDF (reference sequence).

This clonotype came up a few times. The chain links TRBV20-1 to TRBJ1-6, with D perhaps TRBD1 (5 bases). V was clipped by 0 bases and J by 10 bases, with 13 bases between them. CDR1 is DFQATT and CDR2 is SNEGSKA in the germline V gene (reference sequence). The CDR3 runs 14 residues. Here the CDR3 DNA reads TGCAGTGCTAGAGAGTCTAGATGGGACTCACCCCTCCACTTT. The encoded protein is CSARESRWDSPLHF.

This chain links TRBV5-4 with TRBJ1-1, with D hard to call. This CDR3 region has 15 residues. V gave up 0 bases and J gave up 1 base, with 10 bases separating them. The germline CDR1 and CDR2 sequences are SGHNT and YYREEE (reference sequence). For the CDR3, the DNA is TGTGCCAGCAGCTTGGGGGCGGCCGAGAACACTGAAGCTTTCTTT. Translation: CASSLGAAENTEAFF.

Here the CDR3 reads CASSFSRGGGQPQHF. CDR3 in DNA: TGTGCCAGCAGTTTTTCCAGGGGCGGCGGCCAGCCCCAGCATTTT. The chain couples TRBV28 to TRBJ1-5; maybe TRBD1 (6 bases). Germline V gene sequence: CDR1 MDHEN, CDR2 SYDVKM. This CDR3 has 15 amino acids. Trimming removed 3 bases at V and 7 bases at J, with 16 bases between.

The chain carries TRBV28 and TRBJ2-3; 7 bases map to TRBD2. V lost 4 bases and J lost 5; bases outside the gene matches: 12. The CDR3 spans 16 residues. The germline V gene has CDR1 MDHEN and CDR2 SYDVKM. CDR3 DNA sequence: TGTGCCAGCAGTTCTCGGGCGGCGGGAGAAGGAGATACGCAGTATTTT. It specifies CASSSRAAGEGDTQYF. The full variable domain, rest sourced from reference TRBV28 and TRBJ2-3, is DVKVTQSSRYLVKRTGEKVFLECVQDMDHENMFWYRQDPGLGLRLIYFSYDVKMKEKGDIPEGYSVSREKKERFSLILESASTNQTSMYLCASSSRAAGEGDTQYFGPGTRLTVL.

The chain employs TRBV27 and TRBJ1-5; weak D call: TRBD1 (6 bases). V lost 0 bases and J 3 bases, leaving 9 bases between the germline ends. The CDR3 has 15 amino acids. Germline CDR1 reads MNHEY; CDR2 reads SMNVEV (reference sequence). The CDR3 sequence is CASSLSSGVNQPQHF. As DNA, the CDR3 is TGTGCCAGCAGTTTATCGTCAGGGGTCAATCAGCCCCAGCATTTT.

This clonotype has just a few counts. The V gene is TRBV6-1, the J gene TRBJ2-2; D may correspond to TRBD1 or TRBD2 (6 bases each). V dropped 3 bases and J dropped 0 bases, with 14 bases sitting between them. Germline-derived CDR1 and CDR2 are MNHNS and SASEGT. CDR3 length equals 17 residues. CDR3 in amino acids: CASSERGARANTGELFF. CDR3 in DNA: TGTGCCAGCAGTGAGAGGGGGGCCAGGGCGAACACCGGGGAGCTGTTTTTT.

This clonotype was recorded a few times. The V and J genes are TRBV7-3 and TRBJ2-3; D remains ambiguous. Germline CDR1 and CDR2: SGHTA and FQGTGA. CDR3 length: 14 residues. Deletions cut 2 bases from V and 1 base from J, with 7 bases between. CDR3 loop: CASSLVDGTDTQYF. In DNA form, the CDR3 reads TGTGCCAGCAGCTTAGTGGACGGCACAGATACGCAGTATTTT.

Only a few counts were recorded for this clonotype. The chain couples TRBV28 to TRBJ2-3; the match to TRBD1 covers 7 bases. The CDR3 totals 16 residues. V lost 4 bases, J lost 2 bases, and 9 bases stayed unmatched. The germline V gene has CDR1 MDHEN and CDR2 SYDVKM. The CDR3 protein is CASSSPGQHITDTQYF. For the CDR3, the DNA is TGTGCCAGCAGTTCCCCGGGACAGCATATCACAGATACGCAGTATTTT.